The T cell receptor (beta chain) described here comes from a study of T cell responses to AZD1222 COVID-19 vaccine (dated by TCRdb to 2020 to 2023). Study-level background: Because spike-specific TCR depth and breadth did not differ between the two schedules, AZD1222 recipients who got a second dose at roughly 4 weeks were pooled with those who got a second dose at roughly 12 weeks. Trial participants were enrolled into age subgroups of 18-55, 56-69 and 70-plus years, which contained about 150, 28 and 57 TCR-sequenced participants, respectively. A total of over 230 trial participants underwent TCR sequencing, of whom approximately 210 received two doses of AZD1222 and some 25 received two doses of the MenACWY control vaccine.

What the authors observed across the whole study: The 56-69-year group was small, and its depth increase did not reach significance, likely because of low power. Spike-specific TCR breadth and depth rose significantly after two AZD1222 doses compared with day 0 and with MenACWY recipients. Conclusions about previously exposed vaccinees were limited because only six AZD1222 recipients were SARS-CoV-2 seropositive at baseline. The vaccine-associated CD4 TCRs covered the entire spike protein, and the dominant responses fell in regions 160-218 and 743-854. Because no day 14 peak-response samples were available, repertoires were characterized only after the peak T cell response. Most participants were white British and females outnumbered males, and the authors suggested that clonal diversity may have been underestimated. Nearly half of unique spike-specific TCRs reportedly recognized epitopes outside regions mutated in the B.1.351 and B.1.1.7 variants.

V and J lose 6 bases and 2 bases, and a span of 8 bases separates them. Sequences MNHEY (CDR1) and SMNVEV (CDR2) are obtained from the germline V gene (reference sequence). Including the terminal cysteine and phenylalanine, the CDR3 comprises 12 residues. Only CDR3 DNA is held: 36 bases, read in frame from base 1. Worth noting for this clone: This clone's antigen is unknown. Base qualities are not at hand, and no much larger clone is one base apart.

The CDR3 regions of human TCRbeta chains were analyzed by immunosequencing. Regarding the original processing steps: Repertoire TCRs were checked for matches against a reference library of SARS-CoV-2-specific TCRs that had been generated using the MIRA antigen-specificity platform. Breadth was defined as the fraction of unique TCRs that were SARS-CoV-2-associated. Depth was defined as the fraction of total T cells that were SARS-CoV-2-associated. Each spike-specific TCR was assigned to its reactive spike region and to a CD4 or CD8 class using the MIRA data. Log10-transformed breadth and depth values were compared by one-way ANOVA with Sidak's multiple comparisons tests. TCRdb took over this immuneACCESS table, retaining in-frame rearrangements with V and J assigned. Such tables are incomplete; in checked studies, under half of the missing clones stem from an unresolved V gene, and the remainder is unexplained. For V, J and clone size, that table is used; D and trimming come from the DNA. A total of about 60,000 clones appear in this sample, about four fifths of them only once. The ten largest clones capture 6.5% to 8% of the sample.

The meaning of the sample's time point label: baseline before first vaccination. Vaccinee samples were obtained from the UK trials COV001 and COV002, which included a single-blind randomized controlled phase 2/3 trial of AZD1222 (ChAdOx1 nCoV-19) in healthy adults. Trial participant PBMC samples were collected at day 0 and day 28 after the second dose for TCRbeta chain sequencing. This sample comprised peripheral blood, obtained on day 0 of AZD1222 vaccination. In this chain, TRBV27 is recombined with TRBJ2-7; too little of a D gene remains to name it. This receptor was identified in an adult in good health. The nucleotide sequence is TGTGCCAGCAGCCCCGGAGCCTACGAGCAGTACTTC. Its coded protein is CASSPGAYEQYF.